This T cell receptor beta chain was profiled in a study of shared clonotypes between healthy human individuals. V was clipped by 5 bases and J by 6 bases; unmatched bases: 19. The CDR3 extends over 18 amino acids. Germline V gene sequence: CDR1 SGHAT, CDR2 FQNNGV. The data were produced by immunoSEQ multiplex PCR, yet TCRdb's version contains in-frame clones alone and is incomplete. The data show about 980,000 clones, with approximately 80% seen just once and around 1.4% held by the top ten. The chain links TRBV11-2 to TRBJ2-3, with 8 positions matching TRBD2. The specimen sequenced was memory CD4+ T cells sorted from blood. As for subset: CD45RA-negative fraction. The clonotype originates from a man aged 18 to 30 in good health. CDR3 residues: CASSARSGTRRQGDTQYF. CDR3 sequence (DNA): TGTGCCAGCAGCGCCAGGTCCGGGACTAGACGGCAAGGCGATACGCAGTATTTT.